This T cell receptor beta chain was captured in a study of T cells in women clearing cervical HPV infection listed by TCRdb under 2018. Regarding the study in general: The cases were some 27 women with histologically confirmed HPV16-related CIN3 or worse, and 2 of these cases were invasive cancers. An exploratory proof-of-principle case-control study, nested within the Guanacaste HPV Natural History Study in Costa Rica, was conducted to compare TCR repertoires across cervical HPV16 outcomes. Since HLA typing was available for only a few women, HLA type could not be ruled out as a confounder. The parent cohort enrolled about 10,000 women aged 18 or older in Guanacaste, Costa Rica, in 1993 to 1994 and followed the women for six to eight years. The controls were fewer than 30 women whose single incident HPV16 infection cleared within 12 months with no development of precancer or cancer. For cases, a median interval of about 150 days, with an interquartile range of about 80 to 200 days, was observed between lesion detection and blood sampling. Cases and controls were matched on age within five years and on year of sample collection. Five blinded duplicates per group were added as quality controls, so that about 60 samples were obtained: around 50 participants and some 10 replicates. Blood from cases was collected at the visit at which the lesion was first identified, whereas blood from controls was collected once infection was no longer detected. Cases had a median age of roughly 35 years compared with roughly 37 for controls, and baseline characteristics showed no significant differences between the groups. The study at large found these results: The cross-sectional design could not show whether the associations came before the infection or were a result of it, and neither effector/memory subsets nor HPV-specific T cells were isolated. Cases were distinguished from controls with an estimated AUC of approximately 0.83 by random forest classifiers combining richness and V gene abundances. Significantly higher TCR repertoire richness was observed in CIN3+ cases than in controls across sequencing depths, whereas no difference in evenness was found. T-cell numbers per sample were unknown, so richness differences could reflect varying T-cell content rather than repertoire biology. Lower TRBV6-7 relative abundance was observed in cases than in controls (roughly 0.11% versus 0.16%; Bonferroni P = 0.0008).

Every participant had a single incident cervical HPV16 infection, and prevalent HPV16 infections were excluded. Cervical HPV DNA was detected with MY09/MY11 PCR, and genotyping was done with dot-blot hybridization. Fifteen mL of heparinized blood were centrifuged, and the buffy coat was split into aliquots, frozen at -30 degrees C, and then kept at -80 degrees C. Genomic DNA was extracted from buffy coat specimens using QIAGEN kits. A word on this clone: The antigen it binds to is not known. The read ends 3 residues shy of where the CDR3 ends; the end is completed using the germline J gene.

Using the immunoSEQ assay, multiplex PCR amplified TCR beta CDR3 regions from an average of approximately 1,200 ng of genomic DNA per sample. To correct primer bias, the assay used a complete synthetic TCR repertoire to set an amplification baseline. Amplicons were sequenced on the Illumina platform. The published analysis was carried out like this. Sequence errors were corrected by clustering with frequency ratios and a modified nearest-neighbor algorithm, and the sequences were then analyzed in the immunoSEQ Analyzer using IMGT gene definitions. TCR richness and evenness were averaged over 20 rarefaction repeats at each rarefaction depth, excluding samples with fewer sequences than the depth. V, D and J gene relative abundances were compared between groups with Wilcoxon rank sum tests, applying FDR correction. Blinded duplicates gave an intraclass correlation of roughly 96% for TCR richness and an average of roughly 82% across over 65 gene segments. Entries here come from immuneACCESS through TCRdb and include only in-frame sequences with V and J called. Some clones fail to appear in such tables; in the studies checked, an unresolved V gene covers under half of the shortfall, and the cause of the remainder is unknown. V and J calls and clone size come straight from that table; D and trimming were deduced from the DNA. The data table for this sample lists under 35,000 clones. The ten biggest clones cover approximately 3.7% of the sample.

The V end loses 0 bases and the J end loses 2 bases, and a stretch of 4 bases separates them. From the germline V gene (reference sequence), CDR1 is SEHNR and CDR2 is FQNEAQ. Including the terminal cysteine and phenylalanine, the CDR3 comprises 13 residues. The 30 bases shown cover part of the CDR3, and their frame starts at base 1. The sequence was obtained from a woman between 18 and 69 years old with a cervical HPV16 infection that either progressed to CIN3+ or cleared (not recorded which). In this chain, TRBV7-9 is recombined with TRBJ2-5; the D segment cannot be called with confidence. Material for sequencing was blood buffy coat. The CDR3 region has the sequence CASSLAQQETQYF. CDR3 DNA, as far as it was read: TGTGCCAGCAGCTTAGCTCAGCAAGAGACC.